One sample yielded the 3 T cell receptor beta chains listed below, sequenced in a study of T-cell memory formation after mild COVID-19. Each CDR3 protein is one row after TCRdb ran MiXCR on the 5' RACE reads. The table shows more than 120,000 distinct CDR3 sequences, with over 6% occurring only once. The source material was PBMCs or a T cell subset sorted from them (not recorded which). The source of these receptors is an adult woman who had mild COVID-19 (a few samples of this study predate the infection). Cell type and time point are not known.

This clonotype has at least ten counts. The V gene is TRBV11-2, the J gene TRBJ1-2; D uncertain. Trimming pared 5 bases from V and 7 bases from J, leaving 20 bases between. CDR3 length: 15 residues. Germline assignment: CDR1 SGHAT and CDR2 FQNNGV. The CDR3 region is CASSPHRQTPVGYTF. CDR3 DNA sequence: TGTGCCAGCAGCCCCCACCGGCAAACACCTGTTGGCTACACCTTC.

A word on this clonotype: A much larger clone differs from this one at a single base, so this may be a read error. The J gene is TRBJ2-3, the V gene TRBV6-5; no clear D gene. V was shortened by 6 bases and J by 2 bases, with 15 bases between the two germline ends. There are 15 residues in the CDR3. CDR1 MNHEY and CDR2 SVGAGI come from the germline V gene. The DNA of the CDR3 is TGTGCCAGCAGGCTTTTTAACCATTACACAGATACGCAGTATTTT. It specifies CASRLFNHYTDTQYF.

Ten or more counts support this clonotype. CDR3 DNA sequence: TGTGCCAGCAGCCAGGATCCCGGGGGGATCGTGAACACTGAAGCTTTCTTT. This encodes CASSQDPGGIVNTEAFF. The chain joins TRBV4-2 to TRBJ1-1; maybe TRBD1 (5 bases). V was cut by 3 bases and J by 0 bases, with 17 bases left in between. This CDR3 spans 17 amino acids. CDR1 is LGHNA and CDR2 is YNFKEQ in the germline V gene.